This TCR beta chain was identified during a study of T-cell memory formation after mild COVID-19. For the study at large: Across donors, TCR clusters were largely donor specific.

This clonotype was seen only a few times. What it binds is unknown. Overall study findings and caveats: Contracting clones from day 15 to 85 had balanced CD4/CD8; later expanders favoured CD4+.

Germline V gene lookup returns CDR1 LNHNV and CDR2 YYDKDF (reference sequence). This CDR3 is built from 15 residues. V dropped 7 bases and J dropped 5 bases, with 20 bases sitting between them. TCRdb reprocessed the 5' RACE reads with MiXCR, giving one entry per CDR3 protein. The table records hundreds of thousands of distinct CDR3 sequences, about a sixth of them present only once. The sample consisted of PBMCs or a T cell subset sorted from them (not recorded which). The chain is built from TRBV15 and TRBJ2-5, with D possibly matching TRBD2 (7 bases). The TCR originated in an adult woman who had mild COVID-19 (a few samples of this study predate the infection). Cell type and time point are not known. The CDR3 bases are TGTGCCACCACCCACGAGGGGGGGAGCGGCGAGACCCAGTACTTC. Translation gives CATTHEGGSGETQYF.